The 9 T cell receptor beta chains in this list originate from one sample, sequenced in a study of T cell changes during pregnancy in multiple sclerosis (dated by TCRdb to about 2019). Libraries were built with the immunoSEQ multiplex PCR assay. In its TCRdb copy, this immuneACCESS table keeps in-frame sequences only and misses some clones. Where compared with another copy, unresolved V genes explain less than half of these, and the others have no known cause. This sample holds 80,000 or so clones; approximately 90% were observed only once. Jointly, the top ten make up 1.4% to 1.5% of the sample. The sequenced sample was peripheral blood, obtained before pregnancy. Receptor source: a female donor with multiple sclerosis, enrolled in a pregnancy study.

The rearrangement links TRBV10-3 to TRBJ2-3; 7 bases match TRBD1. The CDR3 runs 17 residues. V shed 4 bases and J 0 bases; nucleotides not matched to a gene: 10. Germline CDR1 and CDR2: ENHRY and SYGVKD. In DNA, the CDR3 is TGTGCCATCAGTGGTAAGGGACAGAGACATAGCACAGATACGCAGTATTTT. Its translation is CAISGKGQRHSTDTQYF.

The genes are TRBV11-2 and TRBJ1-3, with TRBD1 matching over 11 bases. The CDR3 consists of 16 residues. The germline CDR1 and CDR2 sequences are SGHAT and FQNNGV. Losses at the gene ends were 5 bases for V and 2 bases for J; bases not matched to a gene: 5. The CDR3 coding sequence is TGTGCCAGCAGCCGGGACAGGGGGGGGACTGGAAACACCATATATTTT. Encoded protein: CASSRDRGGTGNTIYF.

The J gene is TRBJ2-1, the V gene TRBV9, with 8 bases matching TRBD2. CDR3 length equals 17 residues. The V gene's germline CDR1 is SGDLS and CDR2 YYNGEE. J gave up 7 bases and V 4 bases, and 16 bases lay outside the gene matches. The CDR3 reads CASSTRRTGGQGNEQFF. The DNA of the CDR3 is TGTGCCAGCAGCACCAGAAGAACGGGGGGGCAGGGGAATGAGCAGTTCTTC.

The CDR3 region has the DNA TGCGCCAGCAGCTTGGATTCTTATGAAAAACTGTTTTTT. Translated: CASSLDSYEKLFF. The gene calls are TRBV5-1 and TRBJ1-4; no clear D gene. The CDR3 spans 13 residues. Germline V CDR1 and CDR2: SGHRS, YFSETQ. V dropped 0 bases and J dropped 6 bases, with 6 bases sitting between them.

The genes are TRBV2 and TRBJ2-7, with a tentative D call TRBD1 (6 bases). V shed 7 bases and J shed 5 bases, with 15 bases lying between them. Germline CDR1 SNHLY, CDR2 FYNNEI. This CDR3 region has 13 residues. The DNA for the CDR3 is TGTGCCAGCATTCCACAGGGTTTGCACGAGCAGTACTTC. Its protein is CASIPQGLHEQYF. Full variable domain (remainder filled in from reference TRBV2 and TRBJ2-7): EPEVTQTPSHQVTQMGQEVILRCVPISNHLYFYWYRQILGQKVEFLVSFYNNEISEKSEIFDDQFSVERPDGSNFTLKIRSTKLEDSAMYFCASIPQGLHEQYFGPGTRLTVT.

This clone was detected only once. Here the CDR3 reads CASSLIAASGPHYNEQFF. Here the CDR3 DNA reads TGTGCCAGCAGCTTAATAGCCGCTAGCGGGCCCCACTACAATGAGCAGTTCTTC. J is TRBJ2-1 and V is TRBV7-3, with TRBD2 matching 8 bases. J lost 3 bases, V lost 1 base, and 11 bases had no gene match. The CDR3 is made up of 18 amino acids. Germline V gives CDR1 SGHTA, CDR2 FQGTGA.

J is TRBJ2-2 and V is TRBV13; 8 bases map to TRBD2. Unmatched junction bases numbered 7, after V lost 3 bases and J lost 4 bases. The CDR3 covers 16 residues. Germline values: CDR1 PRHDT, CDR2 FYEKMQ (reference sequence). In nucleotides, the CDR3 is TGTGCCAGCAGCTTCGATGGGACTAGGGCCACCGGGGAGCTGTTTTTT. Its translation is CASSFDGTRATGELFF.

The chain combines TRBV30 with TRBJ1-3, with D possibly being TRBD1 (6 bases). This CDR3 has 14 amino acids. Germline V gives CDR1 GTSNPN, CDR2 SVGIG (reference sequence). V was pared by 5 bases and J by 1 base, with 12 bases between. The DNA for the CDR3 is TGTGCCTGGGATTCTACAGGGTCTGGAAACACCATATATTTT. It encodes CAWDSTGSGNTIYF.

This clone was observed a handful of times. The chain links TRBV7-9 to TRBJ2-7; D perhaps matches TRBD1 (5 bases). CDR3 length equals 11 residues. Trimming shortened V by 4 bases and J by 6 bases, and 7 bases separated the two germline ends. Germline V lookup: CDR1 SEHNR, CDR2 FQNEAQ (reference sequence). The CDR3 bases are TGTGCCAGCAGCTCCGACAGCGAGCAGTACTTC. Its translation is CASSSDSEQYF.